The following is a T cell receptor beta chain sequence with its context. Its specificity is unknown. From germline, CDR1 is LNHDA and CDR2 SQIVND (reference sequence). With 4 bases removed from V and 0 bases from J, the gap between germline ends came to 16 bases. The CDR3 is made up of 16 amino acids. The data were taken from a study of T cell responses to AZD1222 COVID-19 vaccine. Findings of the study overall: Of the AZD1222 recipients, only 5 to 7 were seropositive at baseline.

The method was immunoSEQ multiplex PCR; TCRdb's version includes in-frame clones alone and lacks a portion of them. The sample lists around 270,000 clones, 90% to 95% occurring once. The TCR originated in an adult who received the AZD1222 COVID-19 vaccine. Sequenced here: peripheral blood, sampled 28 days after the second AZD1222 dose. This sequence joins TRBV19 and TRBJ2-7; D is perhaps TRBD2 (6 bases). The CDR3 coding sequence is TGTGCCAGTAGTACCTCCGGGACTGTCAGCTCCTACGAGCAGTACTTC. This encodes CASSTSGTVSSYEQYF.